A selection of T cell receptor beta chains follows, all from one sample in a study of T-cell memory formation after mild COVID-19. TCRdb re-called the 5' RACE reads through MiXCR, storing one row per CDR3 protein. The profile shows about 340,000 distinct CDR3 sequences, less than 20% of them singletons. Sequencing was carried out using PBMCs or a T cell subset sorted from them (not recorded which). The origin of the receptors is a man aged 18 to 29 who had mild COVID-19 (a few samples of this study predate the infection). Cell type and time point are not known. The CDR3 runs from the conserved cysteine through the conserved F or W. The D gene is left open where the match is weak. Clone size, where shown, is once, few, many, or a class for clones that have expanded.

V	J	size	D	CDR3	DNA
TRBV7-3	TRBJ1-1	few	NA	CASIDFGLFKTEAFF	TGTGCCAGCATCGATTTCGGTCTTTTCAAGACTGAAGCTTTCTTT
TRBV20-1	TRBJ2-7	NA	NA	CSARGAGVGYEQYF	TGCAGTGCTAGAGGGGCGGGCGTTGGCTACGAGCAGTACTTC
TRBV7-2	TRBJ2-5	NA	TRBD2	CASSLVAGGLGETQYF	TGTGCCAGCAGCTTAGTGGCGGGGGGGCTAGGGGAGACCCAGTACTTC
TRBV4-2	TRBJ2-3	few	NA	CASSRPVGRNTDTQYF	TGTGCCAGCAGCCGCCCCGTCGGGAGAAACACAGATACGCAGTATTTT
TRBV5-1	TRBJ1-1	few	NA	CASSLSIPTGGTEAFF	TGCGCCAGCAGCTTATCAATACCCACGGGGGGAACTGAAGCTTTCTTT
TRBV12-3/TRBV12-4	TRBJ2-7	few	NA	CASSLRGTASYEQYF	TGTGCCAGCAGTCTAAGGGGGACGGCGTCCTACGAGCAGTACTTC
TRBV11-2	TRBJ1-6	few	NA	CASSSGFGGNSPLHF	TGTGCCAGCAGCTCAGGGTTTGGCGGTAATTCACCCCTCCACTTT
TRBV4-3	TRBJ2-1	NA	NA	CASSPRHGWSYNEQFF	TGCGCCAGCAGCCCTAGACATGGATGGTCCTACAATGAGCAGTTCTTC
TRBV6-4	TRBJ2-5	many	TRBD1	CASSDLPTGETQYF	TGTGCCAGCAGTGACCTCCCGACAGGGGAGACCCAGTACTTC
TRBV11-2	TRBJ2-1	many	NA	CASSLGQGRGEQFF	TGTGCCAGCAGCTTAGGGCAGGGGAGAGGTGAGCAGTTCTTC
TRBV29-1	TRBJ1-2	NA	NA	CSVEDSRHYGYTF	TGCAGCGTTGAAGATTCACGTCACTATGGCTACACCTTC
TRBV12-3/TRBV12-4	TRBJ2-7	many	NA	CASSFGTGSYEQYF	TGTGCCAGCAGTTTCGGAACAGGGTCCTACGAGCAGTACTTC
TRBV6-5	TRBJ2-5	few	TRBD2	CASSYGRGNRETQYF	TGTGCCAGCAGTTACGGGAGGGGAAACCGAGAGACCCAGTACTTC
TRBV7-2	TRBJ2-1	few	NA	CASSSRQERFF	TGTGCCAGCAGCTCTCGACAGGAGAGGTTCTTC
TRBV9	TRBJ2-2	few	TRBD1	CASSAIRDRDTGELFF	TGTGCCAGCAGCGCGATCCGGGACAGGGATACCGGGGAGCTGTTTTTT
TRBV5-1	TRBJ1-1	NA	NA	CASSWTTANTEAFF	TGCGCCAGCAGCTGGACGACTGCGAACACTGAAGCTTTCTTT
TRBV5-1	TRBJ2-4	many	NA	CASSLAGSNIQYF	TGCGCCAGCAGCTTGGCGGGTTCTAACATTCAGTACTTC
TRBV20-1	TRBJ2-3	few	TRBD2	CSARGSSGGLIDTQYF	TGCAGTGCTAGAGGTAGTAGCGGGGGCCTCATCGATACGCAGTATTTT
TRBV5-5	TRBJ2-2	few	TRBD1	CASSHRGWGGELFF	TGTGCCAGCAGCCACAGGGGCTGGGGCGGGGAGCTGTTTTTT
TRBV7-8	TRBJ1-4	many	NA	CASSPRDTISPLTNEKLFF	TGTGCCAGCAGCCCCCGGGACACAATTTCCCCGCTAACTAATGAAAAACTGTTTTTT
TRBV20-1	TRBJ2-5	NA	NA	CSASEQETQYF	TGCAGTGCTTCTGAGCAAGAGACCCAGTACTTC
TRBV7-9	TRBJ2-2	NA	NA	CASSGGQPGELFF	TGTGCCAGCAGCGGAGGACAGCCCGGGGAGCTGTTTTTT
TRBV20-1	TRBJ2-5	few	NA	CSARDGTSFYF	TGCAGTGCTAGAGATGGAACTAGCTTTTACTTC
TRBV9	TRBJ1-5	many	NA	CASSRGGNQPQHF	TGTGCCAGCAGCAGGGGGGGGAATCAGCCCCAGCATTTT
TRBV6-2/TRBV6-3	TRBJ1-2	NA	NA	CASRQVLDYGYTF	TGTGCCAGTCGACAGGTGCTTGACTATGGCTACACCTTC
TRBV24-1	TRBJ2-5	NA	NA	CATSEQDGLQETQYF	TGTGCCACCAGTGAACAGGACGGGCTACAAGAGACCCAGTACTTC
TRBV5-1	TRBJ2-3	NA	TRBD2	CASSPGTTGPTATQYF	TGCGCCAGCAGCCCCGGGACTACTGGGCCCACGGCTACGCAGTATTTT
TRBV7-2	TRBJ2-3	many	NA	CASSLVSGTQYF	TGTGCCAGCAGCTTAGTGTCCGGTACGCAGTATTTT
TRBV7-2	TRBJ1-5	NA	NA	CASSLGSGRGGQPQHF	TGTGCCAGCAGCTTAGGATCTGGGCGGGGAGGTCAGCCCCAGCATTTT